The entry that follows covers one T cell receptor beta chain sequence. The CDR3 regions of TCR beta were amplified from RNA transcripts. During a first-round RT-PCR of the TCR CDR3, the HTBI primer set was used. TCRdb re-called the multiplex PCR reads through MiXCR, storing one row per CDR3 protein. The sample includes under 400,000 distinct CDR3 sequences, around 13% of them seen just once. V was pared by 0 bases and J by 8 bases, with 11 bases between. CDR1 is LGHNA and CDR2 is YSLEER in the germline V gene. CDR3 size: 15 residues. This sample was taken from a study of T cells in Graves' hyperthyroidism and ophthalmopathy.

The material sequenced was blood. The gene calls are TRBV4-3 and TRBJ1-6; D ambiguous. The receptor's source is a woman under 30 with Graves' hyperthyroidism. The CDR3, as DNA: TGCGCCAGCAGCCAAGATCAATTAGCGGATTCACCCCTCCACTTT. Protein: CASSQDQLADSPLHF.